This T cell receptor (beta chain) was found in a study of blood T cells in healthy people across ages. The sample holds a few counts of this clonotype. Trimming took 6 bases from V and 0 from J; bases not matched to a gene: 5. Germline V gene lookup returns CDR1 SGHAT and CDR2 FQNNGV. CDR3 size: 14 residues. The second PCR ran about 6 to 11 cycles with a sample-barcoded 5' primer and J-beta primers. TCRdb reanalysed the 5' RACE reads using MiXCR and keeps one entry per CDR3 protein. Found here are over 600,000 distinct CDR3 sequences, under 25% of them singletons; the top ten hold about 3.6%. This chain uses TRBV11-2 with TRBJ2-7; 7 bases are shared with TRBD1. Sample: blood. The source of this sequence is a man between 65 and 85 years old in good health. The CDR3 region is CASSNRGSSYEQYF. The CDR3 DNA sequence: TGTGCCAGCAGTAACAGGGGCAGCTCCTACGAGCAGTACTTC.